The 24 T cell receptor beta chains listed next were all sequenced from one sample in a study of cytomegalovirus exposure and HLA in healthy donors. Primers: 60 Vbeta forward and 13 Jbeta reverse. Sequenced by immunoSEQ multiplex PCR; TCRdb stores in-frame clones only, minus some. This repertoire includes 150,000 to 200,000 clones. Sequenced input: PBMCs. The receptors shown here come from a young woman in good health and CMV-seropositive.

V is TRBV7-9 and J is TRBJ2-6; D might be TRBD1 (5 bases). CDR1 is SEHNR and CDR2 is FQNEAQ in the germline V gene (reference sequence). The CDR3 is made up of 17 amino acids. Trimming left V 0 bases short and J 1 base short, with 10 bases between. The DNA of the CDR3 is TGTGCCAGCAGCTTAGCGACTCCAGGGTCTGGGGCCAACGTCCTGACTTTC. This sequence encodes CASSLATPGSGANVLTF.

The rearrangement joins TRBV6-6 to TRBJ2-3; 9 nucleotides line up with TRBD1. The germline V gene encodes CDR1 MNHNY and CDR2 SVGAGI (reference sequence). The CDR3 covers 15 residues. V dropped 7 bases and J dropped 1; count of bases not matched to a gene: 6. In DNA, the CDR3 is TGTGCCAGCACCATGGGACAGGGAGGCACAGATACGCAGTATTTT. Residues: CASTMGQGGTDTQYF.

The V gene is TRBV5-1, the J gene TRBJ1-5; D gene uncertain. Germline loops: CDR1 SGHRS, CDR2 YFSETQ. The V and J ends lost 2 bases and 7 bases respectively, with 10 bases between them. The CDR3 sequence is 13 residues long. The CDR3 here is CASSFGGRQPQHF. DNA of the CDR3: TGCGCCAGCAGCTTTGGAGGGCGACAGCCCCAGCATTTT.

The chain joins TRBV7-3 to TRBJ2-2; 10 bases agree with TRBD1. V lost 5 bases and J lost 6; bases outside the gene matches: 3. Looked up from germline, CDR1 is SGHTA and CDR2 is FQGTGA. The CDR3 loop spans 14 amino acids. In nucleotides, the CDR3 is TGTGCCAGCAGCGTGGGACAGGGGCCCGGGGAGCTGTTTTTT. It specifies CASSVGQGPGELFF.

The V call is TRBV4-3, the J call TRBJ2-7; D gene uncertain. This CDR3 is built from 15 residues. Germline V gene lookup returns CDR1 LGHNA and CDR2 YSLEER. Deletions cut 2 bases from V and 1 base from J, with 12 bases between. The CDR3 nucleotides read TGCGCCAGCAGCCAAAGCGAGACCCTATCCTACGAGCAGTACTTC. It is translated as CASSQSETLSYEQYF.

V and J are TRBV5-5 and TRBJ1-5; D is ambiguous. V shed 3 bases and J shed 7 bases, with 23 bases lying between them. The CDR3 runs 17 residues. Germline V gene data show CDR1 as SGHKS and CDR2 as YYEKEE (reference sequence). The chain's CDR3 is CASSSKERMAPRQPQHF. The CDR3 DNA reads TGTGCCAGCAGCTCAAAGGAGCGAATGGCCCCTAGACAGCCCCAGCATTTT.

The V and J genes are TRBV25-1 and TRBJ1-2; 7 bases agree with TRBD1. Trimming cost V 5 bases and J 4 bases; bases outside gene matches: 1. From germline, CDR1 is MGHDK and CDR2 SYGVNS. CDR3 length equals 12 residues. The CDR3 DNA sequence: TGTGCCAGCAGTAACAGGGGCTATGGCTACACCTTC. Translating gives CASSNRGYGYTF.

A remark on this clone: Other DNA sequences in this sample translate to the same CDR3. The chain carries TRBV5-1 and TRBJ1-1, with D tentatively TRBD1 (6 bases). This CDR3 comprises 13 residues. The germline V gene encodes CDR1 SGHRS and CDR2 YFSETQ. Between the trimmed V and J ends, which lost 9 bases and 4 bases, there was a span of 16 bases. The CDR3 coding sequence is TGCGCCACCTCGACGGGGGGCTTCACTGAAGCTTTCTTT. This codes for CATSTGGFTEAFF.

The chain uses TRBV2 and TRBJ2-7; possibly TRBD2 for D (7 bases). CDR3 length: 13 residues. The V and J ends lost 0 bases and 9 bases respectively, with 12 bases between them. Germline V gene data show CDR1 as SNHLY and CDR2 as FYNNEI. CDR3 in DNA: TGTGCCAGCAGTGAAGCGGAGGGAGGGGGGCAGTACTTC. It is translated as CASSEAEGGGQYF.

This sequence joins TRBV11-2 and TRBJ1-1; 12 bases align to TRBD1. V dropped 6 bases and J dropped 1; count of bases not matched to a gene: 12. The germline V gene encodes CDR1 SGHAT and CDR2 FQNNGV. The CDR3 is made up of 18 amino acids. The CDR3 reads CASSLGDRGRPENTEAFF. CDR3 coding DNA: TGTGCCAGCAGTCTTGGGGACAGGGGGCGCCCTGAGAACACTGAAGCTTTCTTT.

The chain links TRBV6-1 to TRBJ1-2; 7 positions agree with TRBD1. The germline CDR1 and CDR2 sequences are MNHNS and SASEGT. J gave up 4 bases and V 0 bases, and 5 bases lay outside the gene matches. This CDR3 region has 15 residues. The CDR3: CASSEAKGQLYGYTF. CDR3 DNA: TGTGCCAGCAGTGAAGCGAAGGGACAGCTCTATGGCTACACCTTC.

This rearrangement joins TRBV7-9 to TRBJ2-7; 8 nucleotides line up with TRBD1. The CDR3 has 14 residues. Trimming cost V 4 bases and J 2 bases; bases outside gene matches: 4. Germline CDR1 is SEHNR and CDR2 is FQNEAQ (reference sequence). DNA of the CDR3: TGTGCCAGCAGCTCATGGACAGGGACCTACGAGCAGTACTTC. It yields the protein CASSSWTGTYEQYF.

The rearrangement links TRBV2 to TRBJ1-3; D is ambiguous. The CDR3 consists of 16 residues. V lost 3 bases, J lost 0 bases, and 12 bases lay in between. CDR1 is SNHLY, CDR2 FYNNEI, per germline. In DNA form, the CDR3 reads TGTGCCAGCAGTGACGAGCTCGAGCTCTCTGGAAACACCATATATTTT. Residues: CASSDELELSGNTIYF.

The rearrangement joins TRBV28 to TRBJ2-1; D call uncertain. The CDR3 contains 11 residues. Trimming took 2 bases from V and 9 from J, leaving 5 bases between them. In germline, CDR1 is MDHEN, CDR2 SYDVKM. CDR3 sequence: CASSLMSEQFF. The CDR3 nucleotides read TGTGCCAGCAGTTTAATGAGTGAGCAGTTCTTC.

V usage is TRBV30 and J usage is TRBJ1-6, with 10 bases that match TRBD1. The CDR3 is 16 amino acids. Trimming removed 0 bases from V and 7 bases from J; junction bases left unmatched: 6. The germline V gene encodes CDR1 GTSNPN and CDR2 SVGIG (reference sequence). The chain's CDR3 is CAWSVPPGQGNSPLHF. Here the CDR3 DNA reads TGTGCCTGGAGTGTACCACCGGGACAGGGGAATTCACCCCTCCACTTT.

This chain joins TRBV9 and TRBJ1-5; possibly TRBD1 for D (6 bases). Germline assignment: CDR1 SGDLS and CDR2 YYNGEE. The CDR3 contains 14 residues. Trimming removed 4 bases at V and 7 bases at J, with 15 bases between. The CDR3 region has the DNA TGTGCCAGCAGCTTGGACAGTTCGGGACAGCCCCAGCATTTT. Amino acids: CASSLDSSGQPQHF.

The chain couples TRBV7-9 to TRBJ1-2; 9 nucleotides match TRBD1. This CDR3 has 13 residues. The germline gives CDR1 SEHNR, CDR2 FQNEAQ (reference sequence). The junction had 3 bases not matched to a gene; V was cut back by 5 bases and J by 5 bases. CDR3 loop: CASSKTGGYGYTF. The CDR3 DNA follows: TGTGCCAGCAGCAAGACAGGGGGGTATGGCTACACCTTC.

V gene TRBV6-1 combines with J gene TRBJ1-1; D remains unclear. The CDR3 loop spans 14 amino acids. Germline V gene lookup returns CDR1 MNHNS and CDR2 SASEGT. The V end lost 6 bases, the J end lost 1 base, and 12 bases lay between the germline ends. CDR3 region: CASSPISSNTEAFF. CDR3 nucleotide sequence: TGTGCCAGCAGCCCCATCAGTTCGAACACTGAAGCTTTCTTT.

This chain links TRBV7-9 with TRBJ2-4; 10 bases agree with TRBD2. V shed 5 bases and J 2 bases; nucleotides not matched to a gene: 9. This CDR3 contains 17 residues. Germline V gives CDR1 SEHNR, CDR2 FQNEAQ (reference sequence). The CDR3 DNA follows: TGTGCCAGCAGCGCAATCGGACTAGCGGATTCCAAAAACATTCAGTACTTC. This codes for CASSAIGLADSKNIQYF.

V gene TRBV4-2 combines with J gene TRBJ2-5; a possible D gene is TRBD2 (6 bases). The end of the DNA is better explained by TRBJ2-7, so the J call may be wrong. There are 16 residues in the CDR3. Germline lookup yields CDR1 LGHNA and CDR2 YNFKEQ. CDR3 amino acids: CASSQEREVPSYEQYF. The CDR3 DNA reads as TGTGCCAGCAGCCAAGAGAGGGAGGTGCCCTCCTACGAGCAGTACTTC.

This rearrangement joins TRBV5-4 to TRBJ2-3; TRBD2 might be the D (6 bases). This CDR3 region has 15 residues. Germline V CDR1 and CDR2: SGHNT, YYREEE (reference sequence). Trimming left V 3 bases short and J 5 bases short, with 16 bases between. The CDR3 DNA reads TGTGCCAGCAGCTCCTCACTCGTCGGGAGAGATACGCAGTATTTT. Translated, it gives CASSSSLVGRDTQYF. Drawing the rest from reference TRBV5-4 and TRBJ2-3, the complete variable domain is ETGVTQSPTHLIKTRGQQVTLRCSSQSGHNTVSWYQQALGQGPQFIFQYYREEENGRGNFPPRFSGLQFPNYSSELNVNALELDDSALYLCASSSSLVGRDTQYFGPGTRLTVL.

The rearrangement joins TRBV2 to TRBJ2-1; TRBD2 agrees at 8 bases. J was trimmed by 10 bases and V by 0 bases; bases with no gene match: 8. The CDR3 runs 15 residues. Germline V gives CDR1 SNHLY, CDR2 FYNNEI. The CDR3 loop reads CASSEARGAPGEQFF. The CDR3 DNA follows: TGTGCCAGCAGTGAAGCGCGGGGGGCCCCGGGGGAGCAGTTCTTC.

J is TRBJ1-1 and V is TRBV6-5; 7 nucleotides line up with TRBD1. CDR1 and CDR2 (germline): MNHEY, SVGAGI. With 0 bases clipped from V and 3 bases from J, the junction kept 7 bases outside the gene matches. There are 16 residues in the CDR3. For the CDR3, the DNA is TGTGCCAGCAGTTACTCGCCTCCGACAGGGCACACTGAAGCTTTCTTT. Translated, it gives CASSYSPPTGHTEAFF.

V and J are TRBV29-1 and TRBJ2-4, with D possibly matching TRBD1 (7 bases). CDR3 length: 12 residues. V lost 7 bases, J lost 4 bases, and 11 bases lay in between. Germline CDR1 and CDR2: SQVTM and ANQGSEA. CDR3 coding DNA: TGCAGCGGGCGGGACAGTAAAAACATTCAGTACTTC. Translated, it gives CSGRDSKNIQYF.